The clone carrying this TCR beta chain was counted at least ten times. TCRdb independently ran MiXCR on the 5' RACE reads; one entry per CDR3 protein. Of about 30,000 distinct CDR3 sequences listed, approximately 5% were seen once; the top ten hold more than 2%. This sample stems from a study of neurological immune-mediated disorders. The TCR sequence derives from a woman in her fifties or sixties in good health. The sample was CD4+ T cells from blood.

The CDR3 nucleotides are TGCAGTGCCCCCGGGACAGGGGGCTCCTACGAGCAGTACTTC. This translates into CSAPGTGGSYEQYF. The J gene is TRBJ2-7, the V gene TRBV20-1; 11 positions agree with TRBD1. The CDR3 totals 14 residues. With 6 bases clipped from V and 0 bases from J, the junction kept 4 bases outside the gene matches. Looked up from germline, CDR1 is DFQATT and CDR2 is SNEGSKA (reference sequence).